This TCR beta chain was found in a study of early T cells in non-severe SARS-CoV-2 infection. MiXCR was run by TCRdb on the 5' RACE reads, yielding one entry per CDR3 protein. The sample has roughly 51,000 distinct CDR3 sequences; more than 5.5% are singletons. A few counts support this clonotype. This CDR3 is built from 16 residues. Germline V gene lookup returns CDR1 KGHSH and CDR2 LQKENI. The ends were cut back, 1 base at V and 1 base at J, with 13 bases in the middle. The V call is TRBV18, the J call TRBJ1-1; D call uncertain. The source is an adult who was a healthcare worker with PCR-confirmed SARS-CoV-2 infection or an uninfected control (not recorded which). This sample comprised whole blood, obtained at baseline. CDR3 coding DNA: TGTGCCAGCTCACCACGTTCGCACTTATCGAACACTGAAGCTTTCTTT. Translated, it gives CASSPRSHLSNTEAFF.